The TCR beta chain described here comes from a study of OX40 agonist ivuxolimab in advanced cancers. Study results and caveats: Antigen specificity of clonally expanded peripheral T cells was not established. Doses of 0.1 to 3.0 mg/kg were accompanied by clonal expansion of CD4+ and CD8+ blood T cells by week 6.

Remarks on this clone: Its specificity is unknown.

Method: immunoSEQ multiplex PCR; TCRdb's copy keeps in-frame clones and lacks some. The repertoire includes under 80,000 clones, 87% of them detected once, and about 4% sits in the top ten. Germline CDR1 reads SGDLS; CDR2 reads YYNGEE. This CDR3 region has 13 residues. Trimming pared 2 bases from V and 6 bases from J, leaving 6 bases between. This TCR came from an adult with an advanced solid tumor such as melanoma, head and neck, liver or kidney cancer. V is TRBV9 and J is TRBJ1-6, with D hard to call. Sequenced here: CD4+ or CD8+ T cells sorted from blood, sampled in a trial of the OX40 agonist ivuxolimab. The CDR3 region is CASSVQVNSPLHF. CDR3 in DNA: TGTGCCAGCAGCGTGCAGGTTAATTCACCCCTCCACTTT.